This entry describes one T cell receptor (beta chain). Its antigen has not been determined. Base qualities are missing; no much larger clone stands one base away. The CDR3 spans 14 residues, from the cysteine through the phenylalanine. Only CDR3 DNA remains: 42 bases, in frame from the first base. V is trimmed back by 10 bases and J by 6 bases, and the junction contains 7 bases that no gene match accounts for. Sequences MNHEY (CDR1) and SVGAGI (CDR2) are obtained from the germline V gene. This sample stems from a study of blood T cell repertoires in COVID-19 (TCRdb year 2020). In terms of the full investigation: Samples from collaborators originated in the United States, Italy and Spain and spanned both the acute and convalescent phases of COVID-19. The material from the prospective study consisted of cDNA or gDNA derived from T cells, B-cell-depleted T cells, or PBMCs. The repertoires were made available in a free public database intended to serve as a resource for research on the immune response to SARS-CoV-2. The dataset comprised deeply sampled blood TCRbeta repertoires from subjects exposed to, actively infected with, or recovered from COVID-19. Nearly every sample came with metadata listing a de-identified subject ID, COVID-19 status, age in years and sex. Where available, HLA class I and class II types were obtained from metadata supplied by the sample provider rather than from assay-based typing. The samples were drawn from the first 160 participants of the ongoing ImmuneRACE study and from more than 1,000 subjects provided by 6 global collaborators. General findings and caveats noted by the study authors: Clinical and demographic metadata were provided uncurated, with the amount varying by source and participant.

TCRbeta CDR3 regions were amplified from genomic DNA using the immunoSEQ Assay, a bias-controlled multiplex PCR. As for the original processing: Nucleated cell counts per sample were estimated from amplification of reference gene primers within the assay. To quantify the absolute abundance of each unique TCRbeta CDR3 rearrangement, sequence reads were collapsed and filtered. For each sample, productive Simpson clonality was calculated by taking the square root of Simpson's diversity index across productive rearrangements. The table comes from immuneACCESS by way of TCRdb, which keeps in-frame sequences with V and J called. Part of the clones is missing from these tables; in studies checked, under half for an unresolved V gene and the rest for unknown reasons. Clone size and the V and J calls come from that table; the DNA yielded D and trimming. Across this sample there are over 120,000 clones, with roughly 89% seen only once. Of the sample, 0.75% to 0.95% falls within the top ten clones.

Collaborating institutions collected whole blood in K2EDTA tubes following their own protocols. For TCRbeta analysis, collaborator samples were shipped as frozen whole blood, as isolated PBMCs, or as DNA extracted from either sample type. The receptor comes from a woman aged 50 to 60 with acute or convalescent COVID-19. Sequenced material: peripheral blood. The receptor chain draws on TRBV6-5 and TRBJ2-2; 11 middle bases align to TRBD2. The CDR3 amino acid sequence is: CATFSGGGAGELFF. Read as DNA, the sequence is TGTGCCACCTTTAGCGGGGGGGGCGCCGGGGAGCTGTTTTTT.